This T cell receptor (beta chain) emerged from a study of control samples from healthy donors and cancer patients. The assay was immunoSEQ multiplex PCR, and TCRdb's table has in-frame clones only and misses some. The sample comprises roughly 450,000 clones, 80% to 95% of which are singletons, and around 6.5% rests with the top ten. The CDR3 runs 14 residues. CDR1 and CDR2 from the germline V gene are MDHEN and SYDVKM. J gave up 3 bases and V 10 bases, and 8 bases lay outside the gene matches. The receptor was isolated from a man in his forties with head and neck cancer. The chain carries TRBV28 and TRBJ2-2, with 7 bases lining up with TRBD1. Sequenced: PBMCs. The CDR3 DNA reads TGTGCCACTCAAGGACAGGTCGACACCGGGGAGCTGTTTTTT. Its translation: CATQGQVDTGELFF. The complete variable domain, with remaining parts taken from reference TRBV28 and TRBJ2-2, reads DVKVTQSSRYLVKRTGEKVFLECVQDMDHENMFWYRQDPGLGLRLIYFSYDVKMKEKGDIPEGYSVSREKKERFSLILESASTNQTSMYLCATQGQVDTGELFFGEGSRLTVL.